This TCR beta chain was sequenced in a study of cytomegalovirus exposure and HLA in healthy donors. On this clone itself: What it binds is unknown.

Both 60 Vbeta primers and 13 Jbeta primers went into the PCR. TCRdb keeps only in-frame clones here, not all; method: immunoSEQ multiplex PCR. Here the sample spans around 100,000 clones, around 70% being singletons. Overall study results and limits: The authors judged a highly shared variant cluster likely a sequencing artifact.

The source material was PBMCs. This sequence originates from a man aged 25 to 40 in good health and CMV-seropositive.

The CDR3 region is CSVSQEAPYEQYF. The CDR3 bases are TGCAGCGTCTCTCAGGAAGCTCCCTACGAGCAGTACTTC. The rearrangement uses TRBV29-1 and TRBJ2-7; D is uncertain. The length of the CDR3 is 13 residues. The germline V gene has CDR1 SQVTM and CDR2 ANQGSEA. Trimming left V 6 bases short and J 2 bases short, with 14 bases between.